The rows below give T cell receptor beta chains drawn from one sample of a study of T cell responses to AZD1222 COVID-19 vaccine. Clones were sequenced by immunoSEQ multiplex PCR, and TCRdb holds only the in-frame ones, with some missing. The table lists over 50,000 clones, over 75% of them singletons. The source was peripheral blood, collected 28 days after the second AZD1222 dose. The receptor source for this set is an adult who received the AZD1222 COVID-19 vaccine. CDR3s include the opening cysteine and the closing phenylalanine or tryptophan. D genes are given only for firm matches. Clone size is not always given. Where it is, it says once, few, many or a class for expanded clones.

abundance: few
j_gene: TRBJ2-7
v_gene: TRBV5-1
d_gene: TRBD1
CDR3aa: CASSPVGQGESEQYF
CDR3nt: TGCGCCAGCAGCCCGGTCGGACAGGGAGAATCCGAGCAGTACTTC

abundance: .
j_gene: TRBJ2-2
v_gene: TRBV28
d_gene: TRBD1
CDR3aa: CASRSDRVGTGELFF
CDR3nt: TGTGCCAGCAGGAGCGACAGGGTTGGCACCGGGGAGCTGTTTTTT

abundance: once
j_gene: TRBJ2-1
v_gene: TRBV5-1
d_gene: TRBD2
CDR3aa: CASSVVTAGGGSNEQFF
CDR3nt: TGCGCCAGCAGCGTAGTTACAGCGGGAGGGGGGAGCAATGAGCAGTTCTTC

abundance: .
j_gene: TRBJ2-1
v_gene: TRBV2
d_gene: TRBD1
CDR3aa: CASSEHRGSYNEQFF
CDR3nt: TGTGCCAGCAGTGAACACAGGGGCTCCTACAATGAGCAGTTCTTC

abundance: .
j_gene: TRBJ2-7
v_gene: TRBV5-4
d_gene: .
CDR3aa: CASSLDSGHTYEQYF
CDR3nt: TGTGCCAGCAGCTTGGATTCGGGACATACTTACGAGCAGTACTTC

abundance: few
j_gene: TRBJ2-3
v_gene: TRBV27
d_gene: .
CDR3aa: CASSLFTDTQYF
CDR3nt: TGTGCCAGCAGTTTGTTCACAGATACGCAGTATTTT

abundance: once
j_gene: TRBJ1-5
v_gene: TRBV27
d_gene: TRBD1
CDR3aa: CASSPAGAGGQPQHF
CDR3nt: TGTGCCAGCAGTCCCGCAGGGGCAGGGGGACAGCCCCAGCATTTT

abundance: .
j_gene: TRBJ2-2
v_gene: TRBV27
d_gene: .
CDR3aa: CASSFRWGNTGELFF
CDR3nt: TGTGCCAGCAGTTTCCGTTGGGGCAACACCGGGGAGCTGTTTTTT

abundance: .
j_gene: TRBJ2-7
v_gene: TRBV7-9
d_gene: .
CDR3aa: CASSLAWEPGEQYF
CDR3nt: TGTGCCAGCAGCTTAGCGTGGGAACCGGGGGAGCAGTACTTC

abundance: .
j_gene: TRBJ1-1
v_gene: TRBV19
d_gene: .
CDR3aa: CASSIRGLDSEAFF
CDR3nt: TGTGCCAGTAGTATACGGGGATTGGACTCTGAAGCTTTCTTT

abundance: once
j_gene: TRBJ2-1
v_gene: TRBV30
d_gene: TRBD2
CDR3aa: CAWIPGLAGSYNEQFF
CDR3nt: TGTGCCTGGATCCCTGGACTAGCGGGAAGCTACAATGAGCAGTTCTTC

abundance: .
j_gene: TRBJ1-5
v_gene: TRBV27
d_gene: TRBD1
CDR3aa: CASSLGATGGANQPQHF
CDR3nt: TGTGCCAGCAGTTTAGGGGCGACAGGGGGGGCCAATCAGCCCCAGCATTTT

abundance: .
j_gene: TRBJ2-7
v_gene: TRBV5-1
d_gene: TRBD2
CDR3aa: CASSFGLAGGSFSYEQYF
CDR3nt: TGCGCCAGCAGCTTCGGACTAGCGGGAGGATCATTCTCCTACGAGCAGTACTTC

abundance: .
j_gene: TRBJ1-4
v_gene: TRBV5-1
d_gene: .
CDR3aa: CASSFNMQVQEKLFF
CDR3nt: TGCGCCAGCAGCTTTAATATGCAGGTTCAGGAAAAACTGTTTTTT

abundance: .
j_gene: TRBJ1-1
v_gene: TRBV7-9
d_gene: .
CDR3aa: CASSQGRGPTEAFF
CDR3nt: TGTGCCAGCAGCCAGGGGAGGGGTCCCACTGAAGCTTTCTTT

abundance: .
j_gene: TRBJ2-3
v_gene: TRBV5-1
d_gene: .
CDR3aa: CASSLGASATDTQYF
CDR3nt: TGCGCCAGCAGCTTGGGGGCTAGCGCAACAGATACGCAGTATTTT

abundance: .
j_gene: TRBJ1-5
v_gene: TRBV3-1/TRBV3-2
d_gene: .
CDR3aa: CASSQGAGNQPQHF
CDR3nt: TGTGCCAGCAGCCAAGGAGCGGGGAATCAGCCCCAGCATTTT

abundance: .
j_gene: TRBJ2-3
v_gene: TRBV27
d_gene: .
CDR3aa: CASSFMVAGTDTQYF
CDR3nt: TGTGCCAGCAGTTTTATGGTTGCCGGCACAGATACGCAGTATTTT

abundance: .
j_gene: TRBJ1-4
v_gene: TRBV6-2/TRBV6-3
d_gene: TRBD1
CDR3aa: CASSYRGRSEKLFF
CDR3nt: TGTGCCAGCAGTTACAGGGGGCGGAGTGAAAAACTGTTTTTT

abundance: .
j_gene: TRBJ1-2
v_gene: TRBV11-2
d_gene: TRBD1
CDR3aa: CASSQQGSGYGYTF
CDR3nt: TGTGCCAGCAGTCAACAGGGGTCTGGCTATGGCTACACCTTC

abundance: .
j_gene: TRBJ2-1
v_gene: TRBV4-3
d_gene: .
CDR3aa: CASSQELAAPRNEQFF
CDR3nt: TGCGCCAGCAGCCAAGAGTTAGCGGCTCCTCGGAATGAGCAGTTCTTC

abundance: few
j_gene: TRBJ1-5
v_gene: TRBV19
d_gene: .
CDR3aa: CASSPRATKGQPQHF
CDR3nt: TGTGCCAGTAGTCCCCGGGCCACTAAGGGTCAGCCCCAGCATTTT

abundance: few
j_gene: TRBJ2-1
v_gene: TRBV7-9
d_gene: TRBD2
CDR3aa: CASRLGLAGVHEQFF
CDR3nt: TGTGCCAGCAGACTGGGACTAGCGGGAGTCCATGAGCAGTTCTTC

abundance: few
j_gene: TRBJ2-7
v_gene: TRBV5-1
d_gene: .
CDR3aa: CASSLSFYEQYF
CDR3nt: TGCGCCAGCAGCTTAAGTTTCTACGAGCAGTACTTC

abundance: .
j_gene: TRBJ2-2
v_gene: TRBV7-2
d_gene: .
CDR3aa: CASSWGFAGTGELFF
CDR3nt: TGTGCCAGCAGCTGGGGATTCGCGGGGACCGGGGAGCTGTTTTTT